This passage covers 25 T cell receptor beta chains from one sample sequenced in a study of T cells after yellow fever vaccination. TCRdb re-analysed the 5' RACE reads in MiXCR, keeping a single row per CDR3 protein. The repertoire holds about 160,000 distinct CDR3 sequences, with 5.5% to 7.5% as singletons. The sequenced sample was CD4+ T cells sorted from PBMCs, obtained 5 days after the first yellow fever vaccination. All receptors come from a young man who received the YFV17D yellow fever vaccine.

The V call is TRBV12-3 or TRBV12-4, the J call TRBJ1-5, with 7 bases that match TRBD1. J was trimmed by 9 bases and V by 5 bases; bases with no gene match: 4. The CDR3 spans 12 residues. The CDR3 region is CASSPQGGPQHF. CDR3 nucleotides: TGTGCCAGCAGTCCCCAGGGGGGGCCCCAGCATTTT.

Many counts were recorded for this clonotype. The V gene is TRBV6-2 or TRBV6-3, the J gene TRBJ2-4, with 11 bases fitting TRBD2. Germline V gene lookup returns CDR1 MNHEY and CDR2 SVGEGT. The CDR3 loop spans 16 amino acids. Losses at the gene ends were 0 bases for V and 6 bases for J; bases not matched to a gene: 4. The CDR3, as DNA: TGTGCCAGCAGTTACTCCCCACTAGCGGGGGTAAACATTCAGTACTTC. It is translated as CASSYSPLAGVNIQYF.

This sequence joins TRBV18 and TRBJ1-6; D uncertain. The CDR3 consists of 16 residues. Germline V gene lookup returns CDR1 KGHSH and CDR2 LQKENI. Trimming pared 2 bases from V and 10 bases from J, leaving 18 bases between. The CDR3 spells CASSPSSTRSGSPLHF. For the CDR3, the DNA is TGTGCCAGCTCACCATCCTCGACGCGTAGCGGGTCACCCCTCCACTTT.

The V and J genes are TRBV12-3 or TRBV12-4 and TRBJ2-2, with 11 positions matching TRBD2. With 2 bases clipped from V and 0 bases from J, the junction kept 2 bases outside the gene matches. CDR3 size: 17 residues. The CDR3 region is CASSLTTSGANTGELFF. Written as DNA, the CDR3 is TGTGCCAGCAGTTTAACGACTAGCGGGGCGAACACCGGGGAGCTGTTTTTT.

V is TRBV19 and J is TRBJ2-7, with D tentatively TRBD1 (8 bases). Looked up from germline, CDR1 is LNHDA and CDR2 is SQIVND (reference sequence). This CDR3 spans 14 amino acids. Trimming pared 4 bases from V and 3 bases from J, leaving 13 bases between. DNA for the CDR3: TGTGCCAGTAGTAAGGACAGGGACTACTACGAGCAGTACGTC. Its translation: CASSKDRDYYEQYV.

This clonotype was seen repeatedly, ten times or more. V usage is TRBV3-1 and J usage is TRBJ1-5; 7 bases fit TRBD1. The germline CDR1 and CDR2 sequences are LGHDT and YNNKEL (reference sequence). This CDR3 region has 12 residues. With 0 bases clipped from V and 16 bases from J, the junction kept 6 bases outside the gene matches. The CDR3 sequence is CASSQERGPQHF. For the CDR3, the DNA is TGTGCCAGCAGCCAAGAGAGGGGGCCTCAACATTTT. Looking up the rest from reference TRBV3-1 and TRBJ1-5 gives the full variable domain: DTAVSQTPKYLVTQMGNDKSIKCEQNLGHDTMYWYKQDSKKFLKIMFSYNNKELIINETVPNRFSPKSPDKAHLNLHINSLELGDSAVYFCASSQERGPQHFGDGTRLSIL.

This clonotype was detected ten times or more. The J gene is TRBJ1-5, the V gene TRBV7-9; 7 bases align to TRBD1. CDR1 SEHNR and CDR2 FQNEAQ come from the germline V gene (reference sequence). The CDR3 covers 14 residues. V was clipped by 3 bases and J by 6 bases; unmatched bases: 5. This chain's CDR3 is CASSLGQGGQPQHF. CDR3 coding DNA: TGTGCCAGCAGCTTGGGGCAGGGGGGTCAGCCCCAGCATTTT.

This clonotype was recorded many times. J is TRBJ2-1 and V is TRBV7-3, with TRBD2 matching 7 bases. This CDR3 spans 15 amino acids. Trimming cost V 5 bases and J 1 base; bases outside gene matches: 5. Germline CDR1 and CDR2: SGHTA and FQGTGA. The CDR3 coding sequence is TGTGCCAGCAGCCCGGGGAGGGGATCCTACAATGAGCAGTTCTTC. Amino acids: CASSPGRGSYNEQFF.

As to this clonotype: A much larger clonotype is one base distant, so this may be a read error. The J gene is TRBJ2-3, the V gene TRBV6-5; TRBD2 aligns across 8 bases. The germline CDR1 and CDR2 sequences are MNHEY and SVGAGI. The CDR3 loop spans 16 amino acids. Here the CDR3 reads CASSYSGSGVGDTHYF. CDR3 nucleotide sequence: TGTGCCAGCAGTTACTCCGGTAGCGGGGTTGGAGATACGCATTATTTT.

In its sample, this clonotype was seen many times. This chain uses TRBV7-7 with TRBJ2-2; TRBD2 might be the D (7 bases). V was pared by 5 bases and J by 0 bases, with 10 bases between. Germline V CDR1 and CDR2: SSHAT, FNYEAQ (reference sequence). The CDR3 totals 15 residues. The CDR3 here is CASSRGGPNTGELFF. The CDR3, as DNA: TGTGCCAGCAGCCGCGGGGGCCCGAACACCGGGGAGCTGTTTTTT.

This clonotype was seen more than once but under ten times. J is TRBJ2-7 and V is TRBV10-3; TRBD1 is a possible D gene (6 bases). CDR1 is ENHRY and CDR2 is SYGVKD in the germline V gene. Trimming cost V 5 bases and J 6 bases, with 17 bases left between them. The CDR3 contains 14 residues. CDR3 nucleotides: TGTGCCATCAGTCGAAACCGGGACACTGGCGAGCAGTACGTC. Residues: CAISRNRDTGEQYV.

This clonotype showed up many times. The V gene is TRBV29-1, the J gene TRBJ2-3; 10 bases line up with TRBD2. The length of the CDR3 is 15 residues. The V and J ends lost 4 bases and 3 bases, in that order; junction bases with no gene match: 7. The germline CDR1 and CDR2 sequences are SQVTM and ANQGSEA. The CDR3 DNA is TGCAGCGTTGCGGTTAGCGGGGGGTGGACAGATACGCAGTATTTT. This translates into CSVAVSGGWTDTQYF.

In this sample, this clonotype turned up a few times. The gene calls are TRBV4-1 and TRBJ1-5, with D tentatively TRBD1 (5 bases). Germline V CDR1 and CDR2: MGHRA, YSYEKL. The CDR3 is 17 residues long. The ends were cut back, 0 bases at V and 5 bases at J, with 17 bases in the middle. CDR3: CASSQDGEGLPYQPQHF. For the CDR3, the DNA is TGCGCCAGCAGCCAAGATGGGGAGGGACTCCCCTATCAGCCCCAGCATTTT.

This clonotype was observed at least ten times. The chain links TRBV7-9 to TRBJ2-1; TRBD1 aligns across 8 bases. Germline values: CDR1 SEHNR, CDR2 FQNEAQ (reference sequence). The trim removed 5 bases at V and 3 bases at J, leaving 12 bases unmatched. The CDR3 consists of 17 residues. In DNA form, the CDR3 reads TGTGCCAGCAGCAAACATCAAGGGACAGGCAACTACAATGAGCAGTTCTTC. Its protein is CASSKHQGTGNYNEQFF.

In its sample, this clonotype was seen a few times. CDR3 residues: CASSLIPGTEAFF. The CDR3 region has the DNA TGTGCCAGCAGCTTGATCCCGGGCACTGAAGCTTTCTTT. The chain is built from TRBV5-8 and TRBJ1-1, with D hard to call. The CDR3 runs 13 residues. CDR1 SGHTS and CDR2 YDEGEE come from the germline V gene. Deletions cut 1 base from V and 4 bases from J, with 8 bases between. Filled out from reference TRBV5-8 and TRBJ1-1, the complete variable domain reads EAGVTQSPTHLIKTRGQQATLRCSPISGHTSVYWYQQALGLGLQFLLWYDEGEERNRGNFPPRFSGRQFPNYSSELNVNALELEDSALYLCASSLIPGTEAFFGQGTRLTVV.

This clonotype was found a few times. J is TRBJ1-1 and V is TRBV7-9; no firm D call. Germline V lookup: CDR1 SEHNR, CDR2 FQNEAQ (reference sequence). V shed 1 base and J shed 4 bases, with 13 bases lying between them. The CDR3 covers 15 residues. Here the CDR3 DNA reads TGTGCCAGCAGCTTAGGTAGCAGGCCGGGCACTGAAGCTTTCTTT. It is translated as CASSLGSRPGTEAFF.

This clonotype showed up many times. The V call is TRBV6-2 or TRBV6-3, the J call TRBJ1-2; weak D call: TRBD1 (5 bases). Germline loops: CDR1 MNHEY, CDR2 SVGEGT. The length of the CDR3 is 15 residues. Trimming shortened V by 5 bases and J by 5 bases, and 18 bases separated the two germline ends. The CDR3 loop reads CASSHFSGRSYGYTF. In DNA form, the CDR3 reads TGTGCCAGCAGTCATTTTTCAGGGAGAAGTTATGGCTACACCTTC.

This clonotype was counted at least ten times. This sequence joins TRBV6-1 and TRBJ2-7, with D hard to call. Germline values: CDR1 MNHNS, CDR2 SASEGT. V dropped 8 bases and J dropped 2 bases, with 19 bases sitting between them. This CDR3 has 15 amino acids. CDR3 region: CASSPSGGVAYEQYV. CDR3 nucleotide sequence: TGTGCCAGCTCTCCCAGTGGTGGGGTCGCCTACGAGCAGTACGTC.

V gene TRBV5-1 combines with J gene TRBJ2-5; 8 bases match TRBD2. There are 15 residues in the CDR3. Germline loops: CDR1 SGHRS, CDR2 YFSETQ. The ends lost 0 bases at V and 4 bases at J; junction bases unmatched: 5. CDR3: CASSLDSGGLETQYF. Written as DNA, the CDR3 is TGCGCCAGCAGCTTGGACAGCGGGGGACTAGAGACCCAGTACTTC.

The genes are TRBV20-1 and TRBJ1-2; TRBD1 is a possible D gene (6 bases). The germline CDR1 and CDR2 sequences are DFQATT and SNEGSKA (reference sequence). The germline V and J ends were trimmed by 2 bases and 2 bases, with 12 bases remaining between them. The CDR3 is made up of 14 amino acids. DNA for the CDR3: TGCAGTGCTAGATATCTAACAGGGAACTATGGCTACACCTTC. This gives the protein CSARYLTGNYGYTF.

In its sample, this clonotype was seen many times. V is TRBV5-1 and J is TRBJ2-7; D uncertain. The CDR3 has 14 amino acids. The V end was cut by 1 base, the J end by 4 bases, with 12 bases between. Germline assignment: CDR1 SGHRS and CDR2 YFSETQ. This CDR3 is CASSLSAAGYEQYF. For the CDR3, the DNA is TGCGCCAGCAGCTTGTCGGCAGCCGGGTACGAGCAGTACTTC.

This clonotype has ten or more counts. CDR3 DNA sequence: TGTGCCATCAGTGAGTCGAAGGGGGGCTCCTACAATGAGCAGTTCTTC. This encodes CAISESKGGSYNEQFF. This chain links TRBV10-3 with TRBJ2-1, with D perhaps assigned TRBD1 or TRBD2 (6 bases each). CDR3 length equals 16 residues. V lost 0 bases and J 0 bases, leaving 9 bases between the germline ends. The germline V gene encodes CDR1 ENHRY and CDR2 SYGVKD.

This clonotype was observed many times. J is TRBJ1-5 and V is TRBV4-3; TRBD1 agrees at 8 bases. The V and J ends lost 4 bases and 6 bases, in that order; junction bases with no gene match: 5. From germline, CDR1 is LGHNA and CDR2 YSLEER. This CDR3 contains 14 residues. Here the CDR3 reads CASSLDRDGQPQHF. CDR3 DNA sequence: TGCGCCAGCAGCCTGGACAGGGACGGTCAGCCCCAGCATTTT.

This clonotype turned up a few times. The CDR3 nucleotides are TGTGCCAGCAGTTTCCTCAGGGGGCGAACTGAAGCTTTCTTT. Residues: CASSFLRGRTEAFF. J is TRBJ1-1 and V is TRBV12-3 or TRBV12-4, with 8 bases lining up with TRBD1. With V trimmed by 3 bases and J by 5 bases, 5 bases remained unmatched. The CDR3 has 14 residues.

This clonotype was detected ten times or more. This rearrangement joins TRBV7-2 to TRBJ1-2, with 7 bases matching TRBD1. Losses at the gene ends were 2 bases for V and 7 bases for J; bases not matched to a gene: 4. In germline, CDR1 is SGHTA, CDR2 FQGNSA. This CDR3 has 13 residues. CDR3 DNA: TGTGCCAGCAGCTTACAGGGGGTTGGTGGCTACACCTTC. Its protein product is CASSLQGVGGYTF.